This T cell receptor (beta chain) was identified in a study of blood T cell repertoires in COVID-19. Study background: Whether acute or convalescent, the COVID-19 samples came from the United States, Italy and Spain.

Those enrolled in Seattle joined during active infection and were followed longitudinally afterward. V gave up 1 base and J gave up 5 bases; unmatched junction bases: 1. The germline V gene has CDR1 MNHNS and CDR2 SASEGT. The CDR3 has 15 amino acids. In the source study's methods: By means of reference gene primer amplification, nucleated cell counts were estimated. Libraries were prepared by immunoSEQ multiplex PCR; TCRdb keeps only in-frame clonotypes and omits some of them. The DNA was the basis for D and trimming; V, J and clone size are from that table. The table includes about 200,000 clones, about 88% detected once.

This clonotype was obtained from a man aged 50 to 59 with COVID-19, enrolled during active disease. The sample was peripheral blood. The rearrangement joins TRBV6-1 to TRBJ2-3; 12 bases line up with TRBD2. CDR3 bases: TGTGCCAGCAGTGAAGGGGGACTAGCGGGAGATACGCAGTATTTT. This encodes CASSEGGLAGDTQYF.